The 21 T cell receptor beta chains below come from one sample, sequenced in a study of blood T cell repertoires in COVID-19. The protocol was immunoSEQ multiplex PCR, while the TCRdb copy is restricted to in-frame clones and leaves out a portion. The table has about 160,000 clones, approximately 90% seen once; the top ten hold 6.5% to 8%. Input material: PBMCs or T cells enriched from blood (not recorded which). These receptors all come from a woman aged 50 to 60 who had recovered from COVID-19.

The chain recombines TRBV5-1 with TRBJ1-1; perhaps TRBD1 as D (5 bases). Trimming left V 4 bases short and J 7 bases short, with 11 bases between. Germline V gene lookup returns CDR1 SGHRS and CDR2 YFSETQ. The CDR3 has 12 amino acids. As DNA, the CDR3 is TGCGCCAGCAGCACTACAGGCGGTGAAGCTTTCTTT. As protein: CASSTTGGEAFF.

V and J are TRBV3-1 (or the pseudogene TRBV3-2) and TRBJ2-1; D possibly corresponds to TRBD1 (5 bases). Looked up from germline, CDR1 is LGHDT and CDR2 is YNNKEL (reference sequence). Trimming cost V 2 bases and J 0 bases, with 8 bases left between them. This CDR3 contains 15 residues. This chain's CDR3 is CASSQQGFSYNEQFF. CDR3 nucleotides: TGTGCCAGCAGCCAACAGGGATTCTCCTACAATGAGCAGTTCTTC.

Only one count was recorded for this clone. The chain is built from TRBV14 and TRBJ1-2; TRBD1 is a possible D gene (5 bases). In germline, CDR1 is SGHDN, CDR2 FVKESK. This CDR3 spans 15 amino acids. The V and J ends lost 1 base and 8 bases respectively, with 17 bases between them. The CDR3 DNA reads as TGTGCCAGCAGCCAAGTAACAGGCCTAAGTGGGGGCTACACCTTC. Its translation: CASSQVTGLSGGYTF.

The chain joins TRBV12-5 to TRBJ1-6; the D is unclear. CDR3 size: 14 residues. Germline lookup yields CDR1 LGHNT and CDR2 FRNRAP. Trimming pared 5 bases from V and 7 bases from J, leaving 12 bases between. CDR3 nucleotide sequence: TGTGCTAGTGGTACCTATGGGAGGAATTCACCCCTCCACTTT. The encoded protein is CASGTYGRNSPLHF.

The chain uses TRBV18 and TRBJ1-4, with no clear D. There are 13 residues in the CDR3. With 6 bases removed from V and 5 bases from J, the gap between germline ends came to 10 bases. Germline loops: CDR1 KGHSH, CDR2 LQKENI. This CDR3 is CASSEDLNEKLFF. The CDR3 DNA sequence: TGTGCCAGCTCCGAGGATCTAAATGAAAAACTGTTTTTT.

The chain joins TRBV27 to TRBJ1-2, with D perhaps TRBD1 (5 bases). Trimming stripped 2 bases from V and 5 bases from J, with 12 bases between. Germline lookup yields CDR1 MNHEY and CDR2 SMNVEV (reference sequence). The CDR3 runs to 14 residues. The CDR3 DNA reads TGTGCCAGCAGTTTACAACCGGGGGAGTATGGCTACACCTTC. It encodes CASSLQPGEYGYTF.

The chain recombines TRBV9 with TRBJ2-3; 8 nucleotides align to TRBD2. Unmatched junction bases numbered 8, after V lost 0 bases and J lost 5 bases. Germline assignment: CDR1 SGDLS and CDR2 YYNGEE. The CDR3 contains 16 residues. The CDR3 is CASSVDTGGQKDTQYF. The DNA for the CDR3 is TGTGCCAGCAGCGTAGACACGGGGGGGCAAAAAGATACGCAGTATTTT.

The genes are TRBV5-1 and TRBJ1-2; 9 positions match TRBD1. CDR1 is SGHRS and CDR2 is YFSETQ in the germline V gene. The CDR3 runs to 15 residues. J lost 4 bases, V lost 4 bases, and 8 bases had no gene match. CDR3 protein: CASSTGQGWGYGYTF. The CDR3 DNA sequence: TGCGCCAGCAGCACCGGACAGGGGTGGGGCTATGGCTACACCTTC. Looking up the rest from reference TRBV5-1 and TRBJ1-2 gives the full variable domain: KAGVTQTPRYLIKTRGQQVTLSCSPISGHRSVSWYQQTPGQGLQFLFEYFSETQRNKGNFPGRFSGRQFSNSRSEMNVSTLELGDSALYLCASSTGQGWGYGYTFGSGTRLTVV.

The CDR3: CASSYPVNIQYF. CDR3 sequence (DNA): TGTGCCAGCAGTTATCCAGTAAACATTCAGTACTTC. V is TRBV6-2 or TRBV6-3 and J is TRBJ2-4; unclear D gene. Between the trimmed V and J ends, which lost 3 bases and 6 bases, there was a span of 6 bases. CDR3 size: 12 residues. Germline V gene data show CDR1 as MNHEY and CDR2 as SVGEGT.

The rearrangement joins TRBV5-6 to TRBJ1-2; D might be TRBD1 (5 bases). Looked up from germline, CDR1 is SGHDT and CDR2 is YYEEEE. The CDR3 sequence is 14 residues long. Trimming removed 5 bases at V and 0 bases at J, with 11 bases between. DNA of the CDR3: TGTGCCAGCAGGGCAGGGAGGGCTAACTATGGCTACACCTTC. The encoded protein is CASRAGRANYGYTF.

The chain couples TRBV9 to TRBJ1-1; maybe TRBD1 (5 bases). V was shortened by 5 bases and J by 1 base, with 15 bases between the two germline ends. The CDR3 covers 15 residues. Germline values: CDR1 SGDLS, CDR2 YYNGEE. The CDR3 sequence is CASRGGPGQNTEAFF. The DNA of the CDR3 is TGTGCCAGCAGGGGGGGACCAGGCCAGAACACTGAAGCTTTCTTT.

This clone occurred a few times. CDR3 amino acids: CASSLSLSNQPQHF. CDR3 nucleotide sequence: TGTGCCAGCAGCTTGTCCCTCAGCAATCAGCCCCAGCATTTT. This chain connects TRBV7-8 to TRBJ1-5; D unclear. Germline-derived CDR1 and CDR2 are SGHVS and FQNEAQ. Trimming stripped 3 bases from V and 1 base from J, with 7 bases between. There are 14 residues in the CDR3.

This clone was counted only a few times. This rearrangement joins TRBV3-1 (or the pseudogene TRBV3-2) to TRBJ1-2; D is unresolved. This CDR3 is 11 amino acids long. The V gene lost 3 bases and the J gene lost 4 bases, with 3 bases spanning the gap. Germline V lookup: CDR1 LGHDT, CDR2 YNNKEL (reference sequence). CDR3 in amino acids: CASSQRYGYTF. CDR3 bases: TGTGCCAGCAGCCAGCGCTATGGCTACACCTTC.

V is TRBV9 and J is TRBJ2-3; D is uncertain. Trimming cost V 3 bases and J 2 bases, with 10 bases left between them. This CDR3 spans 14 amino acids. CDR1 is SGDLS and CDR2 is YYNGEE in the germline V gene. CDR3 nucleotide sequence: TGTGCCAGCAGCGCGCGCCCGGTCACAGATACGCAGTATTTT. Amino acid sequence: CASSARPVTDTQYF.

The sample holds one count of this clone. The chain is built from TRBV7-8 and TRBJ1-5; TRBD1 aligns across 10 bases. Germline V gene sequence: CDR1 SGHVS, CDR2 FQNEAQ. Trimming cost V 3 bases and J 0 bases; bases outside gene matches: 5. The CDR3 length is 17 residues. The CDR3 nucleotides are TGTGCCAGCAGCTTTGGGACAGGGGATTATAGCAATCAGCCCCAGCATTTT. It yields the protein CASSFGTGDYSNQPQHF.

The CDR3, as DNA: TGTGCCAGTAGGACTCAGGGTGGCCCTTACGAGCAGTACTTC. This codes for CASRTQGGPYEQYF. The chain combines TRBV19 with TRBJ2-7; tentatively, D is TRBD1 (5 bases). Germline V gene data show CDR1 as LNHDA and CDR2 as SQIVND (reference sequence). The CDR3 extends over 14 amino acids. V lost 6 bases and J lost 4, with 16 bases in between.

DNA for the CDR3: TGTGCCAGCTCGTCGGACAGGGCGAAGGAGCAGTACTTC. Translation gives CASSSDRAKEQYF. The genes are TRBV18 and TRBJ2-7; 8 bases line up with TRBD1. CDR3 size: 13 residues. V shed 6 bases, J shed 7 bases, and the junction held 8 bases outside the gene matches. The V gene's germline CDR1 is KGHSH and CDR2 LQKENI. The full variable domain, rest sourced from reference TRBV18 and TRBJ2-7, is NAGVMQNPRHLVRRRGQEARLRCSPMKGHSHVYWYRQLPEEGLKFMVYLQKENIIDESGMPKERFSAEFPKEGPSILRIQQVVRGDSAAYFCASSSDRAKEQYFGPGTRLTVT.

V is TRBV5-4 and J is TRBJ2-3; D is possibly TRBD1 (6 bases). Germline V CDR1 and CDR2: SGHNT, YYREEE (reference sequence). CDR3 length: 14 amino acids. V lost 9 bases and J 0 bases, leaving 14 bases between the germline ends. The CDR3 nucleotides are TGTGCCACCAAGGGGGAGACTAGCACAGATACGCAGTATTTT. It encodes CATKGETSTDTQYF.

The chain has TRBV6-1 and TRBJ1-6, with a weak D call TRBD1 (5 bases). V dropped 1 base and J dropped 6 bases, with 10 bases sitting between them. This CDR3 contains 15 residues. Germline CDR1 MNHNS, CDR2 SASEGT. The CDR3: CASSEGQFFNSPLHF. The CDR3 DNA sequence: TGTGCCAGCAGTGAAGGACAGTTTTTTAATTCACCCCTCCACTTT.

The rearrangement links TRBV24-1 to TRBJ2-5; 7 bases fit TRBD2. Germline loops: CDR1 KGHDR, CDR2 SFDVKD. The ends lost 4 bases at V and 2 bases at J; junction bases unmatched: 6. The CDR3 spans 15 residues. The CDR3 DNA follows: TGTGCCACCAGTGAATGGGGGGGAAATCAAGAGACCCAGTACTTC. Protein: CATSEWGGNQETQYF.

This chain joins TRBV19 and TRBJ1-1; unclear D gene. CDR1 and CDR2 from the germline V gene are LNHDA and SQIVND (reference sequence). V dropped 3 bases and J dropped 9 bases, with 14 bases sitting between them. The CDR3 covers 13 residues. CDR3 protein: CASSILAGRKAFF. CDR3 coding DNA: TGTGCCAGTAGTATCCTCGCGGGCAGAAAAGCTTTCTTT.